This TCR beta chain was identified during a study of blood T cell repertoires in COVID-19 (dated by TCRdb to the early 2020s). Turning to the overall study: Samples from collaborators originated in the United States, Italy and Spain and spanned both the acute and convalescent phases of COVID-19. A freely available public database, intended as a resource for researchers studying the immune response to SARS-CoV-2, is where the repertoires were released. The samples were drawn from the first 160 participants of the ongoing ImmuneRACE study and from 1,254 subjects provided by 6 global collaborators. Nearly every sample came with metadata listing a de-identified subject ID, COVID-19 status, age in years and sex. Deeply sampled blood TCRbeta repertoires from subjects exposed to, actively infected with, or recovered from COVID-19 were included in the dataset. Where HLA class I and class II types were available, the types were taken from metadata supplied by the sample provider, not from assay-based typing. The material from the prospective study consisted of cDNA or gDNA derived from T cells, B-cell-depleted T cells, or PBMCs.

The paper as a whole reports these results and caveats: How much clinical and demographic metadata was included differed by source and by participant, and the metadata was provided uncurated.

At one collaborating source in Seattle, patients were enrolled during active infection and were followed longitudinally through the course of disease. Each collaborating institution followed its own protocols to collect whole blood in K2EDTA tubes. For TCRbeta analysis, collaborators shipped samples in one of three forms: frozen whole blood, isolated PBMCs, or DNA extracted from either of those sample types. A word on this clone: The antigen this receptor binds is unknown. No base quality values were provided; no much bigger clone lies one nucleotide off.

According to the germline V gene, CDR1 reads MDHEN and CDR2 reads SYDVKM. V is clipped by 2 bases and J by 4 bases, and the sequence between their germline boundaries is 6 bases long. Counted from cysteine to phenylalanine, this CDR3 has 12 amino acids. Solely the CDR3 DNA is kept, with 36 bases framed from the first base. TCRbeta CDR3 regions were amplified from genomic DNA by means of the immunoSEQ Assay, a bias-controlled multiplex PCR. From the authors' description of their analysis: The number of nucleated cells in each sample was estimated from the amplification of reference gene primers within the assay. To quantify the absolute abundance of each unique TCRbeta CDR3 rearrangement, sequence reads were collapsed and filtered. For each sample, productive Simpson clonality was calculated as the square root of Simpson's diversity index across productive rearrangements. Held by TCRdb, this immuneACCESS table contains in-frame sequences only and omits some clones. Under half of the omission traces to an unresolved V gene where checked; the cause of the rest is unknown. V and J calls plus clone size are reproduced from that table; the DNA served to infer D and trimming. Counted in this sample were about 60,000 clones; around 82% of them appeared once. The ten largest make up roughly a sixth of the sample.

The sequence joins TRBV28 to TRBJ2-7; the D gene is not confidently resolved. The sequence was obtained from a man in his sixties with COVID-19, enrolled during active disease. Material for sequencing was peripheral blood. DNA sequence: TGTGCCAGCAGTTTACCGGGTTACGAGCAGTACTTC. Its protein is CASSLPGYEQYF.